These 14 T cell receptor beta chains originate from one sample sequenced in a study of blood T cell repertoires in COVID-19. Generated by immunoSEQ multiplex PCR, the TCRdb table keeps only in-frame clones and is missing some. The profile shows more than 95,000 clones, 85% of them singletons. The sequenced material came from peripheral blood. Receptors originate from a man older than 75 with active or convalescent COVID-19.

This chain uses TRBV14 with TRBJ1-1, with a weak D call TRBD1 (6 bases). The germline V gene has CDR1 SGHDN and CDR2 FVKESK. This CDR3 comprises 12 residues. Trimming removed 3 bases at V and 11 bases at J, with 13 bases between. The CDR3 region is CASSHPRGWAFF. CDR3 bases: TGTGCCAGCAGCCACCCCAGGGGATGGGCTTTCTTT.

This chain joins TRBV19 and TRBJ1-6; possible D gene TRBD1, 6 bases. V was trimmed by 3 bases and J by 0 bases, leaving 15 bases between them. This CDR3 has 18 amino acids. Germline V gives CDR1 LNHDA, CDR2 SQIVND (reference sequence). In DNA form, the CDR3 reads TGTGCCAGTAGTATCAACGGACAGCAGAGCTCCTATAATTCACCCCTCCACTTT. Residues: CASSINGQQSSYNSPLHF.

CDR3 amino acids: CAWSLSLAGGLDTQYF. The CDR3 DNA follows: TGTGCCTGGAGTCTAAGTCTAGCGGGGGGGCTGGATACGCAGTATTTT. V gene TRBV30 combines with J gene TRBJ2-3, with 12 bases matching TRBD2. The germline V gene encodes CDR1 GTSNPN and CDR2 SVGIG (reference sequence). CDR3 length equals 16 residues. V was pared by 2 bases and J by 6 bases, with 9 bases of the junction left unmatched.

This clone has ten or more counts. The rearrangement links TRBV7-3 to TRBJ2-5; tentative D call: TRBD1 (8 bases). CDR1 SGHTA and CDR2 FQGTGA come from the germline V gene. The CDR3 runs 15 residues. V gave up 1 base and J gave up 1 base, with 10 bases separating them. This chain's CDR3 is CASSLNRGGQETQYF. The CDR3 bases are TGTGCCAGCAGCTTAAACAGGGGGGGCCAAGAGACCCAGTACTTC.

The chain combines TRBV11-2 with TRBJ2-6; D gene ambiguous. Deletions cut 2 bases from V and 2 bases from J, with 7 bases between. The germline V gene has CDR1 SGHAT and CDR2 FQNNGV. The CDR3 loop spans 15 amino acids. The CDR3 protein is CASSLRGPGANVLTF. The CDR3 DNA reads as TGTGCCAGCAGCTTAAGAGGCCCTGGGGCCAACGTCCTGACTTTC.

The rearrangement links TRBV12-3 or TRBV12-4 to TRBJ2-5, with D hard to call. The CDR3 is made up of 13 amino acids. Trimming stripped 2 bases from V and 4 bases from J, with 8 bases between. CDR3 in amino acids: CASSLQLRETQYF. As DNA, the CDR3 is TGTGCCAGCAGTTTACAACTCCGAGAGACCCAGTACTTC.

V and J are TRBV3-1 (or the pseudogene TRBV3-2) and TRBJ2-5; 9 bases agree with TRBD1. The V and J ends lost 1 base and 3 bases, in that order; junction bases with no gene match: 9. Germline V gives CDR1 LGHDT, CDR2 YNNKEL (reference sequence). This CDR3 contains 17 residues. CDR3 loop: CASSQVPYRGREETQYF. As DNA, the CDR3 is TGTGCCAGCAGCCAAGTGCCTTACAGGGGGCGGGAAGAGACCCAGTACTTC.

The rearrangement joins TRBV19 to TRBJ1-6; 8 bases agree with TRBD1. This CDR3 region has 15 residues. CDR1 is LNHDA and CDR2 is SQIVND in the germline V gene (reference sequence). V lost 4 bases, J lost 3 bases, and 2 bases stayed unmatched. This chain's CDR3 is CASSTTGDYNSPLHF. Here the CDR3 DNA reads TGTGCCAGTAGTACGACAGGGGACTATAATTCACCCCTCCACTTT. Supplemented by reference TRBV19 and TRBJ1-6, the full variable domain reads DGGITQSPKYLFRKEGQNVTLSCEQNLNHDAMYWYRQDPGQGLRLIYYSQIVNDFQKGDIAEGYSVSREKKESFPLTVTSAQKNPTAFYLCASSTTGDYNSPLHFGNGTRLTVT.

The V and J genes are TRBV7-2 and TRBJ1-2, with 8 bases that match TRBD1. CDR1 is SGHTA and CDR2 is FQGNSA in the germline V gene. V lost 1 base to trimming and J lost 4 bases; unmatched junction nucleotides: 8. The length of the CDR3 is 16 residues. Written as DNA, the CDR3 is TGTGCCAGCAGCTTAGTATCGGGACAGGCCAGCTATGGCTACACCTTC. Translation: CASSLVSGQASYGYTF.

This rearrangement joins TRBV21-1 to TRBJ1-2. TRBV21-1 is a pseudogene. The CDR3 is made up of 15 amino acids. The CDR3 spells CASSPRNGANYGYTF. The CDR3 DNA reads as TGTGCCAGCAGCCCTCGCAACGGAGCTAACTATGGCTACACCTTC.

CDR3 region: CASSWGRGGTYGGYTF. The CDR3, as DNA: TGTGCCAGCAGCTGGGGTCGCGGCGGGACGTATGGAGGCTACACCTTC. The rearrangement joins TRBV5-6 to TRBJ1-2, with D possibly TRBD1 on 5 matching bases. Trimming pared 3 bases from V and 8 bases from J, leaving 23 bases between. The CDR3 runs 16 residues. Germline V gives CDR1 SGHDT, CDR2 YYEEEE.

This clone showed up just a few times. This chain joins TRBV13 and TRBJ1-4, with 8 bases lining up with TRBD1. The length of the CDR3 is 15 residues. V was clipped by 5 bases and J by 4 bases; unmatched bases: 6. From germline, CDR1 is PRHDT and CDR2 FYEKMQ (reference sequence). The CDR3 loop is CASSTRTGFNEKLFF. CDR3 sequence (DNA): TGTGCCAGCAGCACTCGGACAGGGTTTAATGAAAAACTGTTTTTT.

The V and J genes are TRBV7-2 and TRBJ1-2, with unresolved D. In germline, CDR1 is SGHTA, CDR2 FQGNSA. This CDR3 comprises 13 residues. The V end was cut by 4 bases, the J end by 4 bases, with 10 bases between. CDR3 in DNA: TGTGCCAGCAGCTCCACAGTCTTCTATGGCTACACCTTC. The encoded protein is CASSSTVFYGYTF.

The chain is built from TRBV19 and TRBJ1-2; weak D call: TRBD1 (6 bases). The length of the CDR3 is 18 residues. Trimming took 8 bases from V and 1 from J, leaving 26 bases between them. Germline V gene sequence: CDR1 LNHDA, CDR2 SQIVND (reference sequence). The CDR3 spells CASGRGRGPVGINYGYTF. The CDR3 nucleotides read TGTGCCAGTGGACGGGGCAGGGGACCTGTAGGAATTAACTATGGCTACACCTTC.